Following are 28 T cell receptor beta chains from one sample sequenced in a study of Ad26.COV2.S vaccination and SARS-CoV-2 variants. Some clones are missing from TCRdb's copy, which holds only in-frame ones; the method was immunoSEQ multiplex PCR. Among around 420,000 clones listed, 70% to 90% were seen once. Treatment defined: some 19 received Ad26.COV2.S at low or high dose, single or two shots; about 5 received placebo; per-sample allocation not given. On day 63 after the first injection, vaccine and placebo recipients gave samples. Source: peripheral blood, taken in a trial of Ad26.COV2.S vaccine versus placebo. The receptors come from a person aged 18-60 years who received the Ad26.COV2.S COVID-19 vaccine or a placebo.

V usage is TRBV18 and J usage is TRBJ2-7, with TRBD1 matching over 8 bases. The V gene's germline CDR1 is KGHSH and CDR2 LQKENI. Trimming at V came to 2 bases and at J to 4 bases, leaving 7 bases not matched to a gene. The CDR3 is made up of 15 amino acids. The CDR3, as DNA: TGTGCCAGCTCACCAGGACAGGGTGGTAGGTACGAGCAGTACTTC. Its translation: CASSPGQGGRYEQYF.

The chain has TRBV9 and TRBJ1-6, with 8 bases identical to TRBD1. Germline CDR1 SGDLS, CDR2 YYNGEE. The CDR3 covers 17 residues. V was pared by 3 bases and J by 3 bases, with 8 bases of the junction left unmatched. The CDR3 DNA sequence: TGTGCCAGCAGCGCGCGGTCCGGGACAGGCTATAATTCACCCCTCCACTTT. The encoded protein is CASSARSGTGYNSPLHF. Based on the CDR3 plus reference TRBV9 and TRBJ1-6, the full variable domain is DSGVTQTPKHLITATGQRVTLRCSPRSGDLSVYWYQQSLDQGLQFLIQYYNGEERAKGNILERFSAQQFPDLHSELNLSSLELGDSALYFCASSARSGTGYNSPLHFGNGTRLTVT.

The CDR3 region has the DNA TGTGCCAGCAGCTTAGCAGGGGGCGAATCACCCCTCCACTTT. Its translation: CASSLAGGESPLHF. The genes are TRBV7-8 and TRBJ1-6, with 7 bases aligning to TRBD1. The CDR3 sequence is 14 residues long. The trim removed 0 bases at V and 10 bases at J, leaving 3 bases unmatched. Germline V gene sequence: CDR1 SGHVS, CDR2 FQNEAQ.

DNA for the CDR3: TGCGCCAGCAGCTTGGCCTCTTACCCGGGGGCTGAAGCTTTCTTT. This codes for CASSLASYPGAEAFF. V is TRBV5-1 and J is TRBJ1-1, with D possibly TRBD1 on 5 matching bases. Germline loops: CDR1 SGHRS, CDR2 YFSETQ. The V end was cut by 0 bases, the J end by 6 bases, with 15 bases between. This CDR3 region has 15 residues.

The V and J genes are TRBV7-9 and TRBJ1-4; possible D gene TRBD1, 5 bases. Per the germline V gene, CDR1 is SEHNR and CDR2 is FQNEAQ (reference sequence). The ends were cut back, 2 bases at V and 5 bases at J, with 12 bases in the middle. The CDR3 loop spans 15 amino acids. CDR3 DNA: TGTGCCAGCAGCTTAAAGACAGAGGAGAATGAAAAACTGTTTTTT. Translating gives CASSLKTEENEKLFF.

The rearrangement links TRBV19 to TRBJ2-7; no clear D. The CDR3 spans 14 residues. The V end was cut by 3 bases, the J end by 0 bases, with 9 bases between. From germline, CDR1 is LNHDA and CDR2 SQIVND (reference sequence). The CDR3 is CASSIGSPSYEQYF. CDR3 coding DNA: TGTGCCAGTAGTATCGGCAGTCCCTCCTACGAGCAGTACTTC. The full variable domain, rest sourced from reference TRBV19 and TRBJ2-7, is DGGITQSPKYLFRKEGQNVTLSCEQNLNHDAMYWYRQDPGQGLRLIYYSQIVNDFQKGDIAEGYSVSREKKESFPLTVTSAQKNPTAFYLCASSIGSPSYEQYFGPGTRLTVT.

The chain carries TRBV7-9 and TRBJ2-7, with 8 nucleotides matching TRBD1. This CDR3 has 15 amino acids. The trim removed 5 bases at V and 3 bases at J, leaving 9 bases unmatched. CDR1 is SEHNR, CDR2 FQNEAQ, per germline (reference sequence). The CDR3 nucleotides read TGTGCCAGCAGCCCGCGGGACAGGTCTTTCTACGAGCAGTACTTC. Amino acid sequence: CASSPRDRSFYEQYF.

This chain joins TRBV5-6 and TRBJ2-3, with D perhaps assigned TRBD1 or TRBD2 (5 bases each). Trimming stripped 3 bases from V and 4 bases from J, with 12 bases between. Germline V gene lookup returns CDR1 SGHDT and CDR2 YYEEEE. The CDR3 runs to 14 residues. The CDR3 DNA follows: TGTGCCAGCAGCTATGGGGCCGGGGCAGATACGCAGTATTTT. It codes for CASSYGAGADTQYF.

This chain connects TRBV4-1 to TRBJ2-7; TRBD2 aligns across 11 bases. The CDR3 contains 15 residues. The germline V gene has CDR1 MGHRA and CDR2 YSYEKL. After removal of 7 bases from V and 3 bases from J, the junction contained 8 bases not matched to a gene. The CDR3 region is CASTPEGLADYEQYF. CDR3 bases: TGCGCCAGCACCCCGGAGGGACTAGCGGACTACGAGCAGTACTTC.

The CDR3 DNA reads as TGTGCCAGCAGTGAACCCAGGGATTTAGAAAAACTGTTTTTT. This encodes CASSEPRDLEKLFF. The chain is built from TRBV2 and TRBJ1-4, with a weak D call TRBD1 (5 bases). Germline loops: CDR1 SNHLY, CDR2 FYNNEI. V was clipped by 2 bases and J by 8 bases, with 12 bases between them. The CDR3 is 14 residues long.

V is TRBV7-3 and J is TRBJ2-5, with TRBD1 matching over 7 bases. The CDR3 is 15 amino acids. Trimming cost V 7 bases and J 1 base; bases outside gene matches: 9. Germline V gene data show CDR1 as SGHTA and CDR2 as FQGTGA. CDR3 nucleotides: TGTGCCAGCAATCAACAGGGGTTACTCCAAGAGACCCAGTACTTC. The encoded protein is CASNQQGLLQETQYF.

This clone appeared a few times. The chain uses TRBV4-1 and TRBJ2-5, with 7 bases aligning to TRBD2. The germline V gene has CDR1 MGHRA and CDR2 YSYEKL. V lost 3 bases and J lost 5; bases outside the gene matches: 15. The CDR3 extends over 17 amino acids. The CDR3 DNA sequence: TGCGCCAGCAGCCAGGCCCCCGGGGCTAGCGGAGAGGAGACCCAGTACTTC. The encoded protein is CASSQAPGASGEETQYF.

This rearrangement joins TRBV2 to TRBJ1-1, with D possibly matching TRBD1 (5 bases). Germline values: CDR1 SNHLY, CDR2 FYNNEI. V dropped 11 bases and J dropped 0 bases, with 13 bases sitting between them. The CDR3 totals 13 residues. CDR3: CASRQSMNTEAFF. CDR3 nucleotides: TGTGCCTCACGACAGAGCATGAACACTGAAGCTTTCTTT.

The chain joins TRBV6-4 to TRBJ2-5; D may be TRBD1 (5 bases). Trimming stripped 0 bases from V and 5 bases from J, with 10 bases between. CDR1 is MRHNA, CDR2 SNTAGT, per germline. The CDR3 has 14 amino acids. The CDR3 sequence is CASSDSKQGETQYF. The CDR3 region has the DNA TGTGCCAGCAGTGACTCGAAGCAGGGCGAGACCCAGTACTTC.

J is TRBJ1-2 and V is TRBV2; D remains unclear. This CDR3 has 12 residues. Germline lookup yields CDR1 SNHLY and CDR2 FYNNEI. V lost 7 bases to trimming and J lost 3 bases, with 9 bases between them. The CDR3 nucleotides are TGTGCCAGCACAGAGACGGACTATGGCTACACCTTC. Translating it yields CASTETDYGYTF.

V is TRBV21-1 and J is TRBJ2-3. TRBV21-1 is given as a pseudogene. The CDR3 has 12 amino acids. CDR3 sequence: CASRGVPDTQYF. In nucleotides, the CDR3 is TGTGCCAGCCGTGGGGTCCCAGATACGCAGTATTTT.

This chain joins TRBV7-9 and TRBJ1-6; no clear D gene. The CDR3 totals 12 residues. The germline V gene encodes CDR1 SEHNR and CDR2 FQNEAQ (reference sequence). V lost 6 bases and J lost 7, with 7 bases in between. The CDR3 nucleotides are TGTGCCAGCAGTTTACAAAATTCACCCCTCCACTTT. Encoded protein: CASSLQNSPLHF.

Note on this clone: An end of the junction does not agree with germline; a read error may underlie this. The chain recombines TRBV2 with TRBJ2-5, with D possibly being TRBD1 (5 bases). Germline CDR1 and CDR2: SNHLY and FYNNEI. This CDR3 region has 12 residues. As DNA, the CDR3 is TGTGCCAGCTGTGACAGACAAGAGACCCAGTACTTC. It is translated as CASCDRQETQYF.

The V call is TRBV5-4, the J call TRBJ1-1; no reliable D call. Germline V lookup: CDR1 SGHNT, CDR2 YYREEE (reference sequence). Between the trimmed V and J ends, which lost 4 bases and 0 bases, there was a span of 16 bases. The CDR3 spans 16 residues. The CDR3 DNA reads TGTGCCAGCAGCGCCTGGTTCGGGCAGTTGAACACTGAAGCTTTCTTT. Residues: CASSAWFGQLNTEAFF.

The J gene is TRBJ1-3, the V gene TRBV7-8; D unresolved. Germline V CDR1 and CDR2: SGHVS, FQNEAQ. The V end was cut by 1 base, the J end by 1 base, with 11 bases between. The CDR3 runs to 16 residues. DNA of the CDR3: TGTGCCAGCAGCTTAGTTGGAGCTATATCTGGAAACACCATATATTTT. This gives the protein CASSLVGAISGNTIYF.

The V gene is TRBV7-2, the J gene TRBJ1-6, with D perhaps TRBD1 (5 bases). Germline V gene sequence: CDR1 SGHTA, CDR2 FQGNSA. This CDR3 spans 19 amino acids. V shed 4 bases and J shed 9 bases, with 28 bases lying between them. The CDR3 DNA reads as TGTGCCAGCAGCTCATTATATACCGGGCCAGCGGCCGGGGCTTCACCCCTCCACTTT. Amino acid sequence: CASSSLYTGPAAGASPLHF.

This clone has a single count. V is TRBV2 and J is TRBJ1-4, with 10 bases aligning to TRBD1. CDR1 is SNHLY and CDR2 is FYNNEI in the germline V gene. With V trimmed by 7 bases and J by 7 bases, 9 bases remained unmatched. The CDR3 loop spans 15 amino acids. DNA of the CDR3: TGTGCCAGCATTCGAGACAGGGGGCTAATTGAAAAACTGTTTTTT. Translation gives CASIRDRGLIEKLFF.

The CDR3 region has the DNA TGCGCCAGCAGCCAAAGGGGGGACAGCCTCTATGGCTACACCTTC. Protein: CASSQRGDSLYGYTF. The genes are TRBV4-1 and TRBJ1-2, with 7 bases matching TRBD1. There are 15 residues in the CDR3. V lost 2 bases and J lost 4; bases outside the gene matches: 7. The germline V gene encodes CDR1 MGHRA and CDR2 YSYEKL.

This clone was found once. The chain links TRBV6-4 to TRBJ1-6; perhaps TRBD1 as D (6 bases). V lost 6 bases to trimming and J lost 6 bases, with 12 bases between them. The CDR3 sequence is 14 residues long. Germline CDR1 and CDR2: MRHNA and SNTAGT. CDR3 DNA: TGTGCCAGCAGGGAGACAGGATCTAATTCACCCCTCCACTTT. Protein: CASRETGSNSPLHF.

This clone was recorded a few times. J is TRBJ2-7 and V is TRBV20-1; perhaps TRBD2 as D (5 bases). This CDR3 is built from 11 residues. Germline CDR1 and CDR2: DFQATT and SNEGSKA (reference sequence). V shed 3 bases and J shed 6 bases, with 9 bases lying between them. CDR3 region: CSARRVTEQYF. CDR3 coding DNA: TGCAGTGCTAGGAGGGTAACCGAGCAGTACTTC.

With regard to this clone: Other DNA sequences in the sample encode the same CDR3. The rearrangement joins TRBV28 to TRBJ1-6; D call uncertain. This CDR3 spans 11 amino acids. CDR1 and CDR2 (germline): MDHEN, SYDVKM. The ends were cut back, 2 bases at V and 7 bases at J, with 0 bases in the middle. This CDR3 reads CASSLNSPLHF. As DNA, the CDR3 is TGTGCCAGCAGTTTAAATTCACCCCTCCACTTT.

This chain uses TRBV19 with TRBJ1-1; 7 bases map to TRBD1. Germline-derived CDR1 and CDR2 are LNHDA and SQIVND (reference sequence). The CDR3 contains 19 residues. The V gene end was trimmed by 4 bases and the J gene end by 3 bases; junction bases not matched to a gene: 20. CDR3 in amino acids: CASSTTPGQTPKGDTEAFF. The DNA for the CDR3 is TGTGCCAGTAGTACGACCCCGGGACAGACTCCGAAAGGGGACACTGAAGCTTTCTTT. The full variable domain, completed using reference TRBV19 and TRBJ1-1, is DGGITQSPKYLFRKEGQNVTLSCEQNLNHDAMYWYRQDPGQGLRLIYYSQIVNDFQKGDIAEGYSVSREKKESFPLTVTSAQKNPTAFYLCASSTTPGQTPKGDTEAFFGQGTRLTVV.

The chain is built from TRBV19 and TRBJ1-1; a possible D gene is TRBD1 (6 bases). V lost 6 bases, J lost 4 bases, and 9 bases lay in between. This CDR3 is built from 12 residues. The germline V gene has CDR1 LNHDA and CDR2 SQIVND (reference sequence). Here the CDR3 DNA reads TGTGCCAGTAGGGGGGGCCTCACTGAAGCTTTCTTT. This sequence encodes CASRGGLTEAFF. Full variable domain (outside the CDR3, taken from reference TRBV19 and TRBJ1-1): DGGITQSPKYLFRKEGQNVTLSCEQNLNHDAMYWYRQDPGQGLRLIYYSQIVNDFQKGDIAEGYSVSREKKESFPLTVTSAQKNPTAFYLCASRGGLTEAFFGQGTRLTVV.